The source of this TCR beta chain is a study of T cell responses to AZD1222 COVID-19 vaccine. The study, taken as a whole, reports: Spike was spanned by vaccine-associated CD4 TCRs, with dominance at 160-218 and 743-854.

In the case of this clone: The antigen is unknown.

Assay: immunoSEQ multiplex PCR; the TCRdb copy retains only in-frame clones and omits some. The sample lists about 110,000 clones; approximately 86% were seen once. The CDR3 covers 12 residues. The V gene lost 5 bases and the J gene lost 1 base, with 5 bases spanning the gap. Germline CDR1 is MNHEY and CDR2 is SVGAGI. The source of this sequence is an adult in good health. The input for sequencing was peripheral blood, taken on day 0 of MenACWY control vaccination. V gene TRBV6-5 combines with J gene TRBJ1-1, with a weak D call TRBD1 (5 bases). CDR3 in DNA: TGTGCCAGCAGTAGGGGGAACACTGAAGCTTTCTTT. Residues: CASSRGNTEAFF.